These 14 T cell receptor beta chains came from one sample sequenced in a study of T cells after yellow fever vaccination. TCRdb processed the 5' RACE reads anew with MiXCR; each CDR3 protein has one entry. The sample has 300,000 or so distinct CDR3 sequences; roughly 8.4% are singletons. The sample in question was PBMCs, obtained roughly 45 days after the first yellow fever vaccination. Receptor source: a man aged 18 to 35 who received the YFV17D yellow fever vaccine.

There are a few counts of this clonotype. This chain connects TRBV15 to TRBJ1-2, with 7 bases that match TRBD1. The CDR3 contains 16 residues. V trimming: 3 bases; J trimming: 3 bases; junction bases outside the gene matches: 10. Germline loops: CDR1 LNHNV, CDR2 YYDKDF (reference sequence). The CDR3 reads CATSRSGTGAHYGYTF. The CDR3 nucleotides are TGTGCCACCAGCAGGTCAGGTACAGGGGCGCACTATGGCTACACCTTC.

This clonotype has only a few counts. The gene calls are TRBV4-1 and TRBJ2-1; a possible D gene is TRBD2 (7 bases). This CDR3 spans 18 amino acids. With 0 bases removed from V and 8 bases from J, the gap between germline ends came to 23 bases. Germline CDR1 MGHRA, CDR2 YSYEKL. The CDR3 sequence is CASSQDLMGGGRGDEQFF. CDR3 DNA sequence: TGCGCCAGCAGCCAAGATCTTATGGGGGGGGGCCGAGGCGATGAGCAGTTCTTC.

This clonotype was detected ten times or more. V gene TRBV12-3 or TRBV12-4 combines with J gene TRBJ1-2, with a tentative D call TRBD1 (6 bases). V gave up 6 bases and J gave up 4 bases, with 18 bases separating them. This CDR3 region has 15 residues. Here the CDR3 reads CASSRQRGAGYGYTF. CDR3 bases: TGTGCCAGCAGCCGCCAGAGGGGGGCGGGCTATGGCTACACCTTC.

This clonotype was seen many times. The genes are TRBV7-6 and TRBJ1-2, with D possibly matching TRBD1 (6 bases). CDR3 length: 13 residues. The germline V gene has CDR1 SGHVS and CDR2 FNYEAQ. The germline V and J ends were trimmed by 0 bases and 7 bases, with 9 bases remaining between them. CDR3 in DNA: TGTGCCAGCAGCTTAGCCGAACAGGGTGGCTACACCTTC. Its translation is CASSLAEQGGYTF.

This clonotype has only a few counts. In DNA, the CDR3 is TGTGCCAGCAGCTTACTATGGCAGGGGCTAAGTTGGGCACCCCTCCACTTT. This codes for CASSLLWQGLSWAPLHF. The chain links TRBV7-9 to TRBJ1-6; D possibly corresponds to TRBD1 (6 bases). Trimming shortened V by 2 bases and J by 11 bases, and 22 bases separated the two germline ends. Germline values: CDR1 SEHNR, CDR2 FQNEAQ (reference sequence). The CDR3 has 17 residues.

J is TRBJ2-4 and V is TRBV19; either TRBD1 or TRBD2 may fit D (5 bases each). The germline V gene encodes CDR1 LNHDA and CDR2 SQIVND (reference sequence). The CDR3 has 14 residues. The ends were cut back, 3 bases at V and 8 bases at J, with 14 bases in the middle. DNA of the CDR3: TGTGCCAGTAGTATTGGGACCCCACCGTACATTCAGTACTTC. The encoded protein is CASSIGTPPYIQYF.

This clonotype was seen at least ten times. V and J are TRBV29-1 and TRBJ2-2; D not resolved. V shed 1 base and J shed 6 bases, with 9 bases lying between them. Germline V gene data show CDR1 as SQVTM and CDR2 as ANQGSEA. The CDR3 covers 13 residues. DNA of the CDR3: TGCAGCGTTGAAGGGGTAATCGCCGGGGAGCTGTTTTTT. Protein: CSVEGVIAGELFF.

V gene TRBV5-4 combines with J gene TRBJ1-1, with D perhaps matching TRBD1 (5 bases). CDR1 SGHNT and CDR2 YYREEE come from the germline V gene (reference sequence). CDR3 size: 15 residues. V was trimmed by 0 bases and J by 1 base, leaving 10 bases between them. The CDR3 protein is CASSLVPGSNTEAFF. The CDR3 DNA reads TGTGCCAGCAGCTTGGTTCCAGGGTCGAACACTGAAGCTTTCTTT.

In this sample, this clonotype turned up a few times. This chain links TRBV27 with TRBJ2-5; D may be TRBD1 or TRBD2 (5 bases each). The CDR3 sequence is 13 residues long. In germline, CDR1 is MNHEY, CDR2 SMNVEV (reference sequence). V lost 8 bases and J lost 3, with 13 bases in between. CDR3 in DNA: TGTGCCAGCGCCCCCCGAGGGGAAGAGACCCAGTACTTC. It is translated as CASAPRGEETQYF.

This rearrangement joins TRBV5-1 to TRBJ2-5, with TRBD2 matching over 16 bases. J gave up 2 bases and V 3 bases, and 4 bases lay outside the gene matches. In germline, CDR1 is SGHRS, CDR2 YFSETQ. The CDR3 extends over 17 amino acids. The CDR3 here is CASSSGLAGGIQETQYF. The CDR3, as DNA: TGCGCCAGCAGCTCGGGACTAGCGGGGGGGATACAAGAGACCCAGTACTTC.

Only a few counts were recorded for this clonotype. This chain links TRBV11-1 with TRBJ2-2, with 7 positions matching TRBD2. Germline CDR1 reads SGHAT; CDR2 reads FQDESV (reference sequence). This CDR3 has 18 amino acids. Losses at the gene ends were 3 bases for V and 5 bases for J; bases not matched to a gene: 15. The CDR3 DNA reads TGTGCCAGCAGCTTTGGGAGGGACCAGAACTCGGGAACCGGGGAGCTGTTTTTT. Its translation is CASSFGRDQNSGTGELFF.

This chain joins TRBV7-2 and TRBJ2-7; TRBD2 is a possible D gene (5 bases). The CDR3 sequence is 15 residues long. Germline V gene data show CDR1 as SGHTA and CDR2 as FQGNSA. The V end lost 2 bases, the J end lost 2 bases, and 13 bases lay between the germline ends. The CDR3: CASSLFLDGTYEQYF. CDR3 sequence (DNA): TGTGCCAGCAGCTTATTCCTGGACGGGACCTACGAGCAGTACTTC.

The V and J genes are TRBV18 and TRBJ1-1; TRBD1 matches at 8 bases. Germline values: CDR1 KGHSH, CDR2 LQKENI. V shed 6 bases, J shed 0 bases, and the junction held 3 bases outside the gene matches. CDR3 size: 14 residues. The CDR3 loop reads CASSGTGLNTEAFF. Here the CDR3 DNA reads TGTGCCAGCTCCGGGACAGGCCTGAACACTGAAGCTTTCTTT.

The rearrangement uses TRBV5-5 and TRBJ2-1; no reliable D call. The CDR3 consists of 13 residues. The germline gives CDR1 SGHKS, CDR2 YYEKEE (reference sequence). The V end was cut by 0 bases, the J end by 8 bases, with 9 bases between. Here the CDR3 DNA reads TGTGCCAGCAGCTTGGGCTGGGTCTATGAGCAGTTCTTC. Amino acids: CASSLGWVYEQFF.